This TCR beta chain emerged from a study of cytomegalovirus exposure and HLA in healthy donors. Study-level points and caveats: Equally common other TCR beta chains were less clonally expanded than HLA-associated ones, a later analysis found. Prior analysis indicated that the majority of TCR beta V segments exhibited productivity approximately 87% or approximately 30% of the time. The listing of 150 to 200 TCR beta chains classed them as cytomegalovirus-associated.

In nominal health when sampled, donors likely had unrecorded immune exposures nonetheless. Worth noting for this clone: Antigen: not known.

The PCR was carried out with 60 Vbeta primers and 13 Jbeta primers. Generated by immunoSEQ multiplex PCR, the TCRdb table keeps only in-frame clones and is missing some. The sample includes roughly 150,000 clones, about 80% of them seen just once. The CDR3 consists of 16 residues. Germline values: CDR1 WSHSY, CDR2 SAAADI. Unmatched junction bases numbered 13, after V lost 0 bases and J lost 12 bases. This TCR was recovered from a woman between 40 and 50 years old in good health and CMV-seronegative. Sequencing used PBMCs. The chain recombines TRBV10-2 with TRBJ2-1, with 8 bases lining up with TRBD2. The CDR3 nucleotides read TGCGCCAGCAGTGAGTCTGGGCGAGCGGGGGCCCTGGGGCAGTTCTTC. Its protein is CASSESGRAGALGQFF.